This TCR beta chain was observed in a study of cytomegalovirus exposure and HLA in healthy donors. Unmatched junction bases numbered 19, after V lost 2 bases and J lost 7 bases. CDR3 size: 19 residues. Germline values: CDR1 MNHEY, CDR2 SMNVEV (reference sequence). PCR amplification relied on 60 Vbeta primers (plus 13 Jbeta primers). Sequencing used immunoSEQ multiplex PCR; TCRdb keeps in-frame clones, though not all of them. In the table there are 90,000 or so clones, about four fifths of which are singletons. Study findings and constraints: Earlier analysis yielded a pattern in which most TCR beta V segments were productive about 90% or about 30% of the time. Many donors carried some public TCRs, although rarity characterized most TCR sequences.

Note on this clone: The antigen is unknown.

The chain is built from TRBV27 and TRBJ2-5; 10 positions agree with TRBD1. The sequence came from a man under 40 in good health and CMV-seropositive. Source material: PBMCs. CDR3 region: CASSLATAKTGGIIGTQYF. The CDR3 DNA reads as TGTGCCAGCAGTTTAGCTACCGCCAAGACAGGGGGCATCATTGGGACCCAGTACTTC.